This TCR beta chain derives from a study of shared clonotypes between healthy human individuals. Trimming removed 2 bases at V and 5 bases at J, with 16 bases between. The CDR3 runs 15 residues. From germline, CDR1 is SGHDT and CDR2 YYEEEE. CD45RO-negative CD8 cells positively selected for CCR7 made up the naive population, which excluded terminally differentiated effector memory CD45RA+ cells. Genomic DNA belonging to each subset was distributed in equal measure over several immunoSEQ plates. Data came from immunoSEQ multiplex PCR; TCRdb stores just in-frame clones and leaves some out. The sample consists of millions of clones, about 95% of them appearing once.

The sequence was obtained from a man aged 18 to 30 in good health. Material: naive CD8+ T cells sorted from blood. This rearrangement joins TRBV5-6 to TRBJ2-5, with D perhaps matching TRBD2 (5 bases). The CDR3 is CASSFMAEAEETQYF. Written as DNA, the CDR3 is TGTGCCAGCAGCTTCATGGCGGAGGCGGAGGAGACCCAGTACTTC.